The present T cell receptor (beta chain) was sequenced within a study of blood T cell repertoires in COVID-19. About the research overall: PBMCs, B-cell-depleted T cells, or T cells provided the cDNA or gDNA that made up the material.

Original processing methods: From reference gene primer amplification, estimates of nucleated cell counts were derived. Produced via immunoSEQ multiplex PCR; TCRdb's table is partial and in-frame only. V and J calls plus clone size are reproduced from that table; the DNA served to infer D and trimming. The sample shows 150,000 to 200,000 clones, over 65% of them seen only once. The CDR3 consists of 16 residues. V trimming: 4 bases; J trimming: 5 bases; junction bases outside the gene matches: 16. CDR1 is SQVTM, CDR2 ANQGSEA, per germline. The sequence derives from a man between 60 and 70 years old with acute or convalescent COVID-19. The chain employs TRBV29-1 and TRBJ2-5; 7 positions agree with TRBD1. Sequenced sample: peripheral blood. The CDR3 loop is CSVVIGTVRSLETQYF. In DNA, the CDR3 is TGCAGCGTTGTGATCGGGACAGTAAGGAGCCTTGAGACCCAGTACTTC.